Each of the 28 T cell receptor beta chains below was sequenced from the same sample in a study of blood T cell repertoires in COVID-19. Generated by immunoSEQ multiplex PCR, the TCRdb table keeps only in-frame clones and is missing some. The sample gives around 220,000 clones, 90% of which show up once; roughly 16% is in the top ten. Specimen: PBMCs or T cells enriched from blood (not recorded which). These receptors came from a man aged 30-40 years who had been exposed to COVID-19.

V gene TRBV5-1 combines with J gene TRBJ1-2; 7 bases match TRBD1. Germline lookup yields CDR1 SGHRS and CDR2 YFSETQ. V lost 4 bases, J lost 7 bases, and 7 bases stayed unmatched. The CDR3 runs to 13 residues. This CDR3 reads CASSLTGNGGYTF. CDR3 DNA: TGCGCCAGCAGCCTGACAGGGAATGGTGGCTACACCTTC.

CDR3 sequence: CASSYSRGSSYNEQFF. As DNA, the CDR3 is TGTGCCAGCAGTTACTCGAGGGGGAGCTCCTACAATGAGCAGTTCTTC. The chain combines TRBV6-6 with TRBJ2-1; TRBD1 is a possible D gene (6 bases). V was cut by 0 bases and J by 0 bases, with 9 bases left in between. The CDR3 runs to 16 residues. Germline CDR1 reads MNHNY; CDR2 reads SVGAGI (reference sequence).

This clone was picked up one time. The chain couples TRBV14 to TRBJ1-2; the D is unclear. Germline V CDR1 and CDR2: SGHDN, FVKESK. The V and J ends lost 1 base and 9 bases respectively, with 18 bases between them. The CDR3 is made up of 15 amino acids. In DNA, the CDR3 is TGTGCCAGCAGCCAAGCCGGAGGTAGGGCGGAGAGCTACACCTTC. Translation: CASSQAGGRAESYTF.

This clone occurred once. The gene calls are TRBV27 and TRBJ2-3, with D maybe TRBD2 (6 bases). V lost 1 base and J 6 bases, leaving 11 bases between the germline ends. Germline CDR1 reads MNHEY; CDR2 reads SMNVEV (reference sequence). The CDR3 runs to 14 residues. Here the CDR3 DNA reads TGTGCCAGCAGTTTATACGATAGCGGTGATACGCAGTATTTT. It is translated as CASSLYDSGDTQYF.

The J gene is TRBJ1-5, the V gene TRBV6-2 or TRBV6-3, with 10 bases fitting TRBD1. Germline assignment: CDR1 MNHEY and CDR2 SVGEGT. The CDR3 has 16 amino acids. V shed 6 bases and J 0 bases; nucleotides not matched to a gene: 5. The CDR3 here is CASSSTGGLSNQPQHF. The CDR3 DNA reads TGTGCCAGCAGCTCGACAGGGGGCCTTAGCAATCAGCCCCAGCATTTT.

This clone was found once. The chain couples TRBV7-9 to TRBJ1-3, with a possible D match to TRBD1 (6 bases). Germline CDR1 is SEHNR and CDR2 is FQNEAQ (reference sequence). The CDR3 spans 16 residues. Trimming left V 5 bases short and J 3 bases short, with 17 bases between. The CDR3 region is CASSPPTGFGGNTIYF. The CDR3 region has the DNA TGTGCCAGCAGCCCCCCGACAGGATTTGGTGGAAACACCATATATTTT. The entire variable domain, with the rest obtained from reference TRBV7-9 and TRBJ1-3, is as follows: DTGVSQNPRHKITKRGQNVTFRCDPISEHNRLYWYRQTLGQGPEFLTYFQNEAQLEKSRLLSDRFSAERPKGSFSTLEIQRTEQGDSAMYLCASSPPTGFGGNTIYFGEGSWLTVV.

The chain couples TRBV7-2 to TRBJ1-2; D not certain. The V end was cut by 4 bases, the J end by 7 bases, with 13 bases between. The CDR3 extends over 13 amino acids. Per the germline V gene, CDR1 is SGHTA and CDR2 is FQGNSA. The CDR3 nucleotides read TGTGCCAGCAGCTCGACCCCTGGCGGTGGCTACACCTTC. This encodes CASSSTPGGGYTF.

This sequence joins TRBV6-5 and TRBJ2-5; a weak D match, TRBD1 (6 bases). V was pared by 6 bases and J by 1 base, with 9 bases between. Per germline, CDR1 MNHEY and CDR2 SVGAGI. The CDR3 totals 13 residues. This CDR3 reads CASRPTGQETQYF. The CDR3 DNA follows: TGTGCCAGCAGACCGACAGGCCAAGAGACCCAGTACTTC.

The V and J genes are TRBV10-3 and TRBJ1-6; 10 bases match TRBD1. The junction had 4 bases not matched to a gene; V was cut back by 4 bases and J by 10 bases. Germline V CDR1 and CDR2: ENHRY, SYGVKD. The CDR3 has 14 residues. The CDR3: CAISGTGGESPLHF. CDR3 DNA: TGTGCCATCAGTGGGACAGGGGGAGAATCACCCCTCCACTTT.

This clone has a single count. Here the CDR3 reads CASSESRGSYNSPLHF. The CDR3 region has the DNA TGTGCCAGCAGTGAAAGCAGAGGGTCCTATAATTCACCCCTCCACTTT. The V gene is TRBV2, the J gene TRBJ1-6; no reliable D call. Germline assignment: CDR1 SNHLY and CDR2 FYNNEI. V was shortened by 2 bases and J by 1 base, with 9 bases between the two germline ends. This CDR3 comprises 16 residues.

The J gene is TRBJ2-1, the V gene TRBV18; 9 bases fit TRBD1. Germline V gene sequence: CDR1 KGHSH, CDR2 LQKENI. The CDR3 is 15 amino acids. Trimming took 2 bases from V and 6 from J; bases not matched to a gene: 5. The CDR3: CASSPKDRGINEQFF. Here the CDR3 DNA reads TGTGCCAGCTCACCAAAAGACAGGGGGATCAATGAGCAGTTCTTC.

The V gene is TRBV4-1, the J gene TRBJ2-5, with D maybe TRBD2 (6 bases). V lost 3 bases and J lost 5, with 13 bases in between. CDR3 length: 14 amino acids. In germline, CDR1 is MGHRA, CDR2 YSYEKL. Here the CDR3 DNA reads TGCGCCAGCAGCCACGCGGGACTCCGGGAGACCCAGTACTTC. Amino acids: CASSHAGLRETQYF.

The J gene is TRBJ2-7, the V gene TRBV12-3 or TRBV12-4; D possibly corresponds to TRBD2 (5 bases). This CDR3 has 12 amino acids. Deletions cut 6 bases from V and 7 bases from J, with 13 bases between. The CDR3 bases are TGTGCCAGCAGGGAGACACGGGGAGAGCAGTACTTC. This translates into CASRETRGEQYF.

The chain combines TRBV7-9 with TRBJ1-4; D unclear. Germline CDR1 and CDR2: SEHNR and FQNEAQ (reference sequence). This CDR3 has 14 amino acids. With 5 bases removed from V and 7 bases from J, the gap between germline ends came to 14 bases. This CDR3 reads CASSGSIEREKLFF. The CDR3, as DNA: TGTGCCAGCAGCGGATCTATCGAGCGTGAAAAACTGTTTTTT.

The CDR3 is CASSQSGQLSYGYTF. The CDR3 region has the DNA TGCGCCAGCAGCCAGAGTGGACAGCTGAGCTATGGCTACACCTTC. The chain uses TRBV4-1 and TRBJ1-2; possible D gene TRBD1, 6 bases. The V and J ends lost 3 bases and 4 bases respectively, with 15 bases between them. The germline V gene has CDR1 MGHRA and CDR2 YSYEKL. The CDR3 is made up of 15 amino acids.

DNA for the CDR3: TGTGCCAGCAGTGGTACAGGGGGTTCACCCCTCCACTTT. As protein: CASSGTGGSPLHF. The chain links TRBV2 to TRBJ1-6; 8 positions agree with TRBD1. Losses at the gene ends were 4 bases for V and 9 bases for J; bases not matched to a gene: 2. Germline-derived CDR1 and CDR2 are SNHLY and FYNNEI. The CDR3 sequence is 13 residues long.

The chain combines TRBV19 with TRBJ1-2; D is possibly TRBD1 (6 bases). This CDR3 region has 12 residues. V lost 8 bases and J 6 bases, leaving 13 bases between the germline ends. Germline lookup yields CDR1 LNHDA and CDR2 SQIVND (reference sequence). The CDR3 DNA is TGTGCCAGTCAGGGGCAGACGGATGGCTACACCTTC. Its protein is CASQGQTDGYTF.

Notes on this clone: The sample contains more than one DNA sequence encoding this CDR3. The chain combines TRBV6-5 with TRBJ1-2; D is unclear. The CDR3 sequence is 13 residues long. CDR1 MNHEY and CDR2 SVGAGI come from the germline V gene. Trimming took off 2 bases at V and 1 base at J, with 5 bases between the two ends. CDR3 region: CASSYTGNYGYTF. DNA of the CDR3: TGTGCCAGCAGTTACACGGGTAACTATGGCTACACCTTC.

The genes are TRBV7-2 and TRBJ2-3, with D possibly matching TRBD1 (5 bases). The CDR3 totals 15 residues. Deletions cut 3 bases from V and 4 bases from J, with 14 bases between. Germline V gene lookup returns CDR1 SGHTA and CDR2 FQGNSA. CDR3 amino acids: CASSFQGSGSDTQYF. DNA for the CDR3: TGTGCCAGCAGCTTCCAGGGTTCCGGGTCAGATACGCAGTATTTT. Drawing the rest from reference TRBV7-2 and TRBJ2-3, the complete variable domain is GAGVSQSPSNKVTEKGKDVELRCDPISGHTALYWYRQSLGQGLEFLIYFQGNSAPDKSGLPSDRFSAERTGGSVSTLTIQRTQQEDSAVYLCASSFQGSGSDTQYFGPGTRLTVL.

The V call is TRBV10-1, the J call TRBJ2-5, with 7 nucleotides matching TRBD1. The CDR3 runs to 16 residues. From germline, CDR1 is WNHNN and CDR2 SYGVQD (reference sequence). V trimming: 0 bases; J trimming: 5 bases; junction bases outside the gene matches: 9. The CDR3 loop reads CASSESEGTDGETQYF. DNA for the CDR3: TGCGCCAGCAGTGAGTCAGAAGGGACAGATGGGGAGACCCAGTACTTC.

V gene TRBV2 combines with J gene TRBJ2-3, with D perhaps matching TRBD2 (6 bases). The germline V gene has CDR1 SNHLY and CDR2 FYNNEI. V gave up 6 bases and J gave up 1 base, with 11 bases separating them. The CDR3 extends over 14 amino acids. CDR3: CASSQSGGTDTQYF. CDR3 in DNA: TGTGCCAGCAGCCAATCGGGGGGCACAGATACGCAGTATTTT. The full variable domain, in which reference TRBV2 and TRBJ2-3 provide the parts outside the CDR3, is EPEVTQTPSHQVTQMGQEVILRCVPISNHLYFYWYRQILGQKVEFLVSFYNNEISEKSEIFDDQFSVERPDGSNFTLKIRSTKLEDSAMYFCASSQSGGTDTQYFGPGTRLTVL.

Here the CDR3 reads CASSLVSGGNTGELFF. CDR3 nucleotide sequence: TGCGCCAGCAGCTTGGTTTCCGGGGGAAATACCGGGGAGCTGTTTTTT. The chain carries TRBV5-1 and TRBJ2-2; tentative D call: TRBD2 (6 bases). The CDR3 covers 16 residues. Per germline, CDR1 SGHRS and CDR2 YFSETQ. The germline V and J ends were trimmed by 0 bases and 5 bases, with 14 bases remaining between them.

This chain joins TRBV4-1 and TRBJ2-1; 7 bases are a match to TRBD1. V lost 3 bases, J lost 1 base, and 15 bases stayed unmatched. CDR1 and CDR2 (germline): MGHRA, YSYEKL. The CDR3 spans 19 residues. For the CDR3, the DNA is TGCGCCAGCAGCCATACCAGGACAGGTATCGTTGTGTCCTACAATGAGCAGTTCTTC. Encoded protein: CASSHTRTGIVVSYNEQFF.

V usage is TRBV7-7 and J usage is TRBJ2-5, with TRBD2 as a possible D gene (6 bases). This CDR3 is 15 amino acids long. V was cut by 1 base and J by 5 bases, with 14 bases left in between. Germline V gives CDR1 SSHAT, CDR2 FNYEAQ (reference sequence). The CDR3 DNA reads TGTGCCAGCAGCTTAGGCGGGACGGCCGGGGAGACCCAGTACTTC. It translates to CASSLGGTAGETQYF.

The rearrangement joins TRBV6-1 to TRBJ1-3; 9 bases line up with TRBD1. The CDR3 has 15 amino acids. Germline V gene sequence: CDR1 MNHNS, CDR2 SASEGT. V was pared by 0 bases and J by 4 bases, with 1 base of the junction left unmatched. The CDR3 loop reads CASSEAGTGGNTIYF. CDR3 sequence (DNA): TGTGCCAGCAGTGAAGCCGGGACAGGGGGAAACACCATATATTTT.

The V call is TRBV6-6, the J call TRBJ2-3, with 8 bases identical to TRBD2. The CDR3 is made up of 15 amino acids. The germline V gene has CDR1 MNHNY and CDR2 SVGAGI (reference sequence). V lost 6 bases to trimming and J lost 2 bases; unmatched junction nucleotides: 7. This CDR3 is CASSRPRGDTDTQYF. For the CDR3, the DNA is TGTGCCAGCAGCCGGCCGCGGGGGGACACAGATACGCAGTATTTT.

This rearrangement joins TRBV28 to TRBJ1-5; D gene unclear. This CDR3 has 14 residues. V was pared by 6 bases and J by 2 bases, with 11 bases between. Germline lookup yields CDR1 MDHEN and CDR2 SYDVKM. The CDR3 is CASSSPGGNQPQHF. Here the CDR3 DNA reads TGTGCCAGCAGCAGTCCGGGAGGCAATCAGCCCCAGCATTTT.

The chain joins TRBV6-2 or TRBV6-3 to TRBJ2-5; no clear D gene. The germline V gene has CDR1 MNHEY and CDR2 SVGEGT. Trimming stripped 2 bases from V and 3 bases from J, with 4 bases between. The CDR3 consists of 12 residues. This CDR3 reads CASSYTEETQYF. CDR3 nucleotide sequence: TGTGCCAGCAGTTACACAGAAGAGACCCAGTACTTC.